The entry below describes one T cell receptor beta chain. Its antigen is still unknown. This CDR3 comprises 14 residues. The germline gives CDR1 SGHTA, CDR2 FQGNSA. Trimming took 2 bases from V and 2 from J, leaving 9 bases between them. Some clones are missing from TCRdb's copy, which holds only in-frame ones; the method was immunoSEQ multiplex PCR. Among under 2.5 million clones listed, roughly 90% were seen once. HIV-negative, healthy adults without recent acute infections or vaccinations were the donors. The source of the sample is a study of shared clonotypes between healthy human individuals. Notes on the study in general: Donor scarcity curtailed the genetic and exposure-history diversity represented herein. Approximately 5% was the fraction of naive CD4 clonotypes found shared across a few donors.

V gene TRBV7-2 combines with J gene TRBJ2-5; unclear D gene. The material sequenced was naive CD4+ T cells from PBMCs. This sample's subset: CD45RA+ positively selected. The source is a man between 18 and 35 years old in good health. Some clones in this sample may be carry-over from other donors' samples. The CDR3 bases are TGTGCCAGCAGCTTATCCTACGGGCAAGAGACCCAGTACTTC. This gives the protein CASSLSYGQETQYF.